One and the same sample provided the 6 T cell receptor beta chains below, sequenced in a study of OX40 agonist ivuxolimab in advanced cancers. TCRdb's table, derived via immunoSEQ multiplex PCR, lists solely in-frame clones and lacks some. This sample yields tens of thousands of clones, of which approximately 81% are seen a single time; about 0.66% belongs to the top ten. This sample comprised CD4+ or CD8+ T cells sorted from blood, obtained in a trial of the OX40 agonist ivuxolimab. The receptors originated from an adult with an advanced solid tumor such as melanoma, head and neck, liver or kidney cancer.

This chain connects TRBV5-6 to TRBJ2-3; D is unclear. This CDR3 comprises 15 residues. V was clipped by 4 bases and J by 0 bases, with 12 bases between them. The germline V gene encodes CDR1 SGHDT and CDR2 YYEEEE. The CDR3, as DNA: TGTGCCAGCAGCATGCTCGGTAATAGCACAGATACGCAGTATTTT. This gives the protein CASSMLGNSTDTQYF.

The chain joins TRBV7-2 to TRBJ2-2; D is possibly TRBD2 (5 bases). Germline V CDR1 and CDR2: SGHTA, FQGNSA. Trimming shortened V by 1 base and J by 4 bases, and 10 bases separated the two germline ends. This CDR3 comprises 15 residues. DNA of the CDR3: TGTGCCAGCAGCTTAGAACTAGTGGGCACCGGGGAGCTGTTTTTT. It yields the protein CASSLELVGTGELFF. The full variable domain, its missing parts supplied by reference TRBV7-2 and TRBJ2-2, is GAGVSQSPSNKVTEKGKDVELRCDPISGHTALYWYRQSLGQGLEFLIYFQGNSAPDKSGLPSDRFSAERTGGSVSTLTIQRTQQEDSAVYLCASSLELVGTGELFFGEGSRLTVL.

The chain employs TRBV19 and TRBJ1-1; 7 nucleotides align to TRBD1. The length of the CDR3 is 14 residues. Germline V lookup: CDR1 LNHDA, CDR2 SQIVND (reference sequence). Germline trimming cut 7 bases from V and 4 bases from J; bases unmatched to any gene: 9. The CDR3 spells CASIPTGLVTEAFF. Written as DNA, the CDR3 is TGTGCCAGTATACCGACAGGGTTGGTCACTGAAGCTTTCTTT.

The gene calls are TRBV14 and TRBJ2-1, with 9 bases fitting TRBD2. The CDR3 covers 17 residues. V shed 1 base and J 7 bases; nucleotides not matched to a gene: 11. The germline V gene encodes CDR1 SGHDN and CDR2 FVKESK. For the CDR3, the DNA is TGTGCCAGCAGCCAAGGTGCTTGGCGGGGGGGAGGTAATGAGCAGTTCTTC. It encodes CASSQGAWRGGGNEQFF.

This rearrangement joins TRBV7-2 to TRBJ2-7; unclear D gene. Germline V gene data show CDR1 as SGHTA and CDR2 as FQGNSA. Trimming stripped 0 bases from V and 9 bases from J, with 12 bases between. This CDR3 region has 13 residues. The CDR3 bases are TGTGCCAGCAGCTTAGCGCTCGGAGTCGCGCAGTACTTC. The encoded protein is CASSLALGVAQYF.

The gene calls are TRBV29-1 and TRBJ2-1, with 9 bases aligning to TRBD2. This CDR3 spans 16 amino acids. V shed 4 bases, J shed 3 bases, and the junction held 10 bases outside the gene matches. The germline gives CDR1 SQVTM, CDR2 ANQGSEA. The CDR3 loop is CSVAFAHSGGYNEQFF. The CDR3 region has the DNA TGCAGCGTTGCCTTTGCCCATAGCGGGGGCTACAATGAGCAGTTCTTC.